One T cell receptor (beta chain) is described in this entry. Its antigen is currently unknown. The time point here: pre-treatment sample, taken before nivolumab and TIL therapy. This specimen belongs to a study of TIL therapy for anti-PD-1-resistant metastatic lung cancer. Study summary: Patients then received nivolumab; progressors got lymphodepletion, TIL and IL-2.

Findings and limits, study-wide: The baseline peripheral repertoire was partially replaced by infused TIL clonotypes that later decayed.

This CDR3 is 13 amino acids long. Germline-derived CDR1 and CDR2 are SGHDT and YYEEEE. V was trimmed by 2 bases and J by 7 bases, leaving 12 bases between them. The libraries were made with immunoSEQ v3. Libraries were sequenced to 2 million to 2.5 million read pairs (survey) or 5-6 million (deep). Clones were sequenced by immunoSEQ multiplex PCR, and TCRdb holds only the in-frame ones, with some missing. The data show 40,000 to 60,000 clones, 79% seen once. The gene calls are TRBV5-6 and TRBJ1-2; TRBD1 might be the D (5 bases). Sequenced here: blood, sampled at baseline. The receptor comes from a woman aged 25 to 80 with non-small cell lung cancer. The CDR3 DNA sequence: TGTGCCAGCAGCTTCGGTCAGGGAGGTGGCTACACCTTC. Its protein product is CASSFGQGGGYTF.